The rows below give T cell receptor beta chains drawn from one sample of a study of cytomegalovirus exposure and HLA in healthy donors. Sequencing used immunoSEQ multiplex PCR; TCRdb keeps in-frame clones, though not all of them. The sample records roughly 150,000 clones, more than 75% being singletons. Source material: PBMCs. The receptors stem from a man younger than 35 in good health and CMV-seronegative. The CDR3 runs from the conserved cysteine through the conserved F or W. The order of the fields is V gene, J gene, D gene, clone size, CDR3 protein, CDR3 DNA. A D gene is named only where the DNA matches it firmly. Rows may omit the clone size; those that give it use once, few, many or a size class.

v_gene: TRBV6-5
j_gene: TRBJ1-5
d_gene: TRBD1
abundance: few
CDR3aa: CASSQQGYSNQPQHF
CDR3nt: TGTGCCAGCAGCCAACAGGGGTATAGCAATCAGCCCCAGCATTTT

v_gene: TRBV28
j_gene: TRBJ2-3
d_gene: NA
abundance: NA
CDR3aa: CASSFGRGATDTQYF
CDR3nt: TGTGCCAGCAGTTTCGGGCGGGGCGCCACAGATACGCAGTATTTT

v_gene: TRBV7-7
j_gene: TRBJ1-1
d_gene: NA
abundance: NA
CDR3aa: CASSPRVGLNTEAFF
CDR3nt: TGTGCTAGCAGCCCGCGGGTTGGGTTGAACACTGAAGCTTTCTTT

v_gene: TRBV7-9
j_gene: TRBJ1-4
d_gene: TRBD1
abundance: NA
CDR3aa: CASSFLQGATNEKLFF
CDR3nt: TGTGCCAGCAGCTTCCTACAGGGGGCAACTAATGAAAAACTGTTTTTT

v_gene: TRBV4-1
j_gene: TRBJ1-1
d_gene: TRBD1
abundance: NA
CDR3aa: CASSPRTGTRRAFF
CDR3nt: TGCGCCAGCAGCCCCCGGACAGGGACAAGAAGAGCTTTCTTT

v_gene: TRBV5-1
j_gene: TRBJ1-2
d_gene: TRBD1
abundance: NA
CDR3aa: CASSLATGGDGYTF
CDR3nt: TGCGCCAGCAGCTTGGCGACAGGGGGCGATGGCTACACCTTC

v_gene: TRBV28
j_gene: TRBJ1-2
d_gene: TRBD1
abundance: NA
CDR3aa: CASSLLKRTGPLSVYGYTF
CDR3nt: TGTGCCAGCAGTTTACTTAAGCGGACAGGTCCGCTGTCCGTCTATGGCTACACCTTC

v_gene: TRBV27
j_gene: TRBJ2-1
d_gene: TRBD2
abundance: NA
CDR3aa: CASSLIQRGEGEQFF
CDR3nt: TGTGCCAGCAGTTTAATTCAGCGGGGGGAGGGTGAGCAGTTCTTC

v_gene: TRBV5-1
j_gene: TRBJ2-7
d_gene: TRBD2
abundance: NA
CDR3aa: CASSLGTSGISSYEQYF
CDR3nt: TGCGCCAGCAGCTTGGGAACTAGCGGAATTAGCTCCTACGAGCAGTACTTC

v_gene: TRBV27
j_gene: TRBJ1-2
d_gene: TRBD1
abundance: NA
CDR3aa: CASSSFGTGGNYGYTF
CDR3nt: TGTGCCAGCAGTTCTTTCGGGACAGGGGGTAACTATGGCTACACCTTC

v_gene: TRBV4-3
j_gene: TRBJ2-7
d_gene: NA
abundance: NA
CDR3aa: CASSQGVGDEQYF
CDR3nt: TGCGCCAGCAGCCAAGGGGTAGGGGACGAGCAGTACTTC

v_gene: TRBV19
j_gene: TRBJ1-5
d_gene: NA
abundance: once
CDR3aa: CASSITGMRSNQPQHF
CDR3nt: TGTGCCAGTAGTATTACAGGGATGAGGAGCAATCAGCCCCAGCATTTT

v_gene: TRBV6-6
j_gene: TRBJ1-1
d_gene: NA
abundance: NA
CDR3aa: CASSSQGSTEAFF
CDR3nt: TGTGCCAGCAGTTCACAGGGTTCGACTGAAGCTTTCTTT

v_gene: TRBV6-5
j_gene: TRBJ2-1
d_gene: NA
abundance: NA
CDR3aa: CASSQGGWASNEQFF
CDR3nt: TGTGCCAGCAGCCAGGGGGGATGGGCGTCAAATGAGCAGTTCTTC

v_gene: TRBV18
j_gene: TRBJ1-5
d_gene: NA
abundance: NA
CDR3aa: CASSPGGHSNQPQHF
CDR3nt: TGTGCCAGCTCCCCGGGAGGCCATAGCAATCAGCCCCAGCATTTT

v_gene: TRBV10-2
j_gene: TRBJ2-2
d_gene: TRBD2
abundance: NA
CDR3aa: CASREGLAGAGELFF
CDR3nt: TGCGCCAGCAGAGAGGGACTAGCGGGAGCCGGGGAGCTGTTTTTT

v_gene: TRBV5-1
j_gene: TRBJ2-5
d_gene: TRBD1
abundance: few
CDR3aa: CASSNRDRNQETQYF
CDR3nt: TGCGCCAGCAGCAACCGGGACAGGAATCAAGAGACCCAGTACTTC

v_gene: TRBV11-2
j_gene: TRBJ2-2
d_gene: TRBD2
abundance: NA
CDR3aa: CASSFGRGRGTGELFF
CDR3nt: TGTGCCAGCAGCTTTGGCCGCGGGAGGGGTACCGGGGAGCTGTTTTTT

v_gene: TRBV6-5
j_gene: TRBJ1-6
d_gene: NA
abundance: NA
CDR3aa: CASSNLQGSPLHF
CDR3nt: TGTGCCAGCAGTAACCTACAGGGTTCACCCCTCCACTTT

v_gene: TRBV4-1
j_gene: TRBJ1-2
d_gene: TRBD1
abundance: NA
CDR3aa: CASSPRQGLANYGYTF
CDR3nt: TGCGCCAGCAGCCCGAGACAGGGTCTGGCTAACTATGGCTACACCTTC

v_gene: TRBV29-1
j_gene: TRBJ2-7
d_gene: TRBD2
abundance: NA
CDR3aa: CSVGPAGDYEQYF
CDR3nt: TGCAGCGTTGGACCAGCGGGAGACTACGAGCAGTACTTC

v_gene: TRBV2
j_gene: TRBJ2-3
d_gene: TRBD2
abundance: NA
CDR3aa: CASNPQRGASSTDTQYF
CDR3nt: TGTGCCAGCAACCCCCAGCGGGGGGCCTCGAGCACAGATACGCAGTATTTT

v_gene: TRBV7-8
j_gene: TRBJ2-7
d_gene: TRBD1
abundance: few
CDR3aa: CASSPRQGPSYEQYF
CDR3nt: TGTGCCAGCAGCCCCCGACAGGGCCCCTCCTACGAGCAGTACTTC

v_gene: TRBV7-2
j_gene: TRBJ2-2
d_gene: TRBD2
abundance: once
CDR3aa: CASTVSGTRVSGELFF
CDR3nt: TGTGCCAGCACCGTTTCCGGGACTAGGGTTTCCGGGGAGCTGTTTTTT

v_gene: TRBV7-9
j_gene: TRBJ1-1
d_gene: TRBD1
abundance: once
CDR3aa: CASIPGQGTAMNTEAFF
CDR3nt: TGTGCCAGCATCCCCGGACAGGGTACCGCAATGAACACTGAAGCTTTCTTT

v_gene: TRBV10-3
j_gene: TRBJ1-4
d_gene: NA
abundance: NA
CDR3aa: CAISDGIRGEKLFF
CDR3nt: TGTGCCATCAGTGACGGGATCAGAGGTGAAAAACTGTTTTTT

v_gene: TRBV29-1
j_gene: TRBJ2-7
d_gene: TRBD2
abundance: once
CDR3aa: CSVEGTSGSAYEQYF
CDR3nt: TGCAGCGTTGAAGGTACCAGCGGGAGTGCTTACGAGCAGTACTTC

v_gene: TRBV6-5
j_gene: TRBJ2-1
d_gene: NA
abundance: NA
CDR3aa: CASSLAALGEQFF
CDR3nt: TGTGCCAGCAGTTTAGCGGCGTTGGGTGAGCAGTTCTTC

v_gene: TRBV2
j_gene: TRBJ1-1
d_gene: TRBD1
abundance: NA
CDR3aa: CASSEKGGRTEAFF
CDR3nt: TGTGCCAGCAGTGAGAAAGGGGGCAGAACTGAAGCTTTCTTT